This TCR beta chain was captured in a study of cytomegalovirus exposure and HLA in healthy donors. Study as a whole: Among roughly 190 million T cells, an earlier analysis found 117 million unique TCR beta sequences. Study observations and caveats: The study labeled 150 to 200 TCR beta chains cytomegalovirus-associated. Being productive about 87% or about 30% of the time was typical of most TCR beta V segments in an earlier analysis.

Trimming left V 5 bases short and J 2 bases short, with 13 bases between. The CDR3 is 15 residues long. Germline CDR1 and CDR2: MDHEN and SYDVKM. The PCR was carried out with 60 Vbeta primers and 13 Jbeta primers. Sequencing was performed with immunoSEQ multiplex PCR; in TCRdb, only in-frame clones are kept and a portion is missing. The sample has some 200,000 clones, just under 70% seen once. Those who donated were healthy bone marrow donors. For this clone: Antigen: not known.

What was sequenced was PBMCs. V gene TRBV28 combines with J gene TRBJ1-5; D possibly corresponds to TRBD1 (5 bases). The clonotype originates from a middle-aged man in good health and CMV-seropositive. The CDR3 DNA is TGTGCCAGCAGTGAGGGACTTGGCGGCAATCAGCCCCAGCATTTT. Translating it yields CASSEGLGGNQPQHF.